What follows are 12 T cell receptor beta chains derived from one specimen sequenced in a study of molecular identifiers for immune sequencing clone quantification. TCRdb re-called the PCR reads through MiXCR, storing one row per CDR3 protein. Here the sample spans about 640,000 distinct CDR3 sequences, approximately 20% being singletons. The sample was naive CD8+ T cells from blood, with Jurkat cell RNA spiked in. Subset denoted: FACS-sorted CD8+CD4-CCR7+CD45RA+ naive T cells. These receptors all come from a human donor in good health. Some libraries in this study had Jurkat cell RNA spiked in.

The sample holds a few counts of this clonotype. The chain links TRBV4-1 to TRBJ2-5; 12 bases match TRBD2. Trimming cost V 2 bases and J 2 bases; bases outside gene matches: 6. Germline V gives CDR1 MGHRA, CDR2 YSYEKL. The CDR3 is made up of 17 amino acids. The DNA of the CDR3 is TGCGCCAGCAGCCAAATCCAGCTAGCGGGGGGGCAAGAGACCCAGTACTTC. It translates to CASSQIQLAGGQETQYF.

A word on this clonotype: A much larger clone lies one base from this, so it may be a read error. This chain links TRBV15 with TRBJ2-7; the D is unclear. Germline V lookup: CDR1 LNHNV, CDR2 YYDKDF (reference sequence). This CDR3 region has 14 residues. In nucleotides, the CDR3 is TGTGCCGCCAGCAGAGAGCCGGGCCCCTACGAGCAGTACTTC. Encoded protein: CAASREPGPYEQYF.

This clonotype was seen only a few times. Possible read error: a much larger clone is one base away. This chain links TRBV12-3 or TRBV12-4 with TRBJ1-3, with D hard to call. This CDR3 is built from 16 residues. The CDR3 nucleotides are TGTGCCAGCAGTTTAGGACCAGAGAGCTCTGGAAACACCATGTATTTT. It yields the protein CASSLGPESSGNTMYF.

V and J are TRBV7-3 and TRBJ2-1; 7 bases are a match to TRBD2. Germline V lookup: CDR1 SGHTA, CDR2 FQGTGA. The CDR3 totals 16 residues. V trimming: 1 base; J trimming: 2 bases; junction bases outside the gene matches: 5. CDR3 residues: CASSLSASGTYNEQFF. The CDR3 nucleotides are TGTGCCAGCAGCTTAAGTGCCAGCGGGACCTACAATGAGCAGTTCTTC. The whole variable domain, remainder taken from reference TRBV7-3 and TRBJ2-1, is GAGVSQTPSNKVTEKGKYVELRCDPISGHTALYWYRQSLGQGPEFLIYFQGTGAADDSGLPNDRFFAVRPEGSVSTLKIQRTERGDSAVYLCASSLSASGTYNEQFFGPGTRLTVL.

This clonotype has at least ten counts. The chain recombines TRBV5-5 with TRBJ2-1; D not certain. V was pared by 2 bases and J by 10 bases, with 13 bases between. Germline V gene sequence: CDR1 SGHKS, CDR2 YYEKEE (reference sequence). The CDR3 runs 13 residues. DNA for the CDR3: TGTGCCAGCAGCTTTGGAGCCGAGATGGAGCAGTTCTTC. It specifies CASSFGAEMEQFF.

For this clonotype: This may stem from a read error, because a much larger clone lies one nucleotide away. V gene TRBV24-1 combines with J gene TRBJ2-2; a possible D gene is TRBD2 (6 bases). This CDR3 region has 13 residues. Germline V gene data show CDR1 as KGHDR and CDR2 as SFDVKD. CDR3 protein: CATSAGGAGELLF. The CDR3 DNA sequence: TGTGCCACCAGTGCCGGAGGGGCCGGGGAGCTGCTTTTT.

This clonotype occurred many times. This sequence joins TRBV20-1 and TRBJ2-1; 12 nucleotides align to TRBD2. Per germline, CDR1 DFQATT and CDR2 SNEGSKA (reference sequence). The CDR3 has 17 residues. J lost 4 bases, V lost 2 bases, and 9 bases had no gene match. As DNA, the CDR3 is TGCAGTGCTAGATCCAGACTAGCGGGGGTCATTTACAATGAGCAGTTCTTC. The encoded protein is CSARSRLAGVIYNEQFF.

This clonotype was seen ten or more times. This chain uses TRBV20-1 with TRBJ2-7; 10 bases are shared with TRBD2. Germline trimming cut 5 bases from V and 3 bases from J; bases unmatched to any gene: 7. Germline CDR1 reads DFQATT; CDR2 reads SNEGSKA (reference sequence). The CDR3 extends over 14 amino acids. The CDR3 nucleotides are TGCAGTGCTTACCCAGCGGGGGGGAACTACGAGCAGTACTTC. Residues: CSAYPAGGNYEQYF.

Comments on this clonotype: Given a much more abundant clone one base away, this may be a read error. The chain carries TRBV12-3 or TRBV12-4 and TRBJ2-4, with D maybe TRBD1 (7 bases). This CDR3 comprises 14 residues. The CDR3 sequence is CASTQGGAKNIQCF. The CDR3 nucleotides are TGTGCCAGCACCCAGGGGGGTGCCAAAAACATTCAGTGCTTC.

Only a few counts were recorded for this clonotype. V gene TRBV5-5 combines with J gene TRBJ1-4, with 9 nucleotides matching TRBD1. Germline V gene data show CDR1 as SGHKS and CDR2 as YYEKEE (reference sequence). The CDR3 loop spans 16 amino acids. The trim removed 1 base at V and 3 bases at J, leaving 4 bases unmatched. CDR3 coding DNA: TGTGCCAGCAGCTTGTTACAGGGGGCAGCTAATGAAAAACTGTTTTTT. Translation: CASSLLQGAANEKLFF.

The rearrangement joins TRBV10-2 to TRBJ2-3, with D possibly being TRBD2 (5 bases). The length of the CDR3 is 15 residues. Trimming cost V 4 bases and J 3 bases, with 14 bases left between them. CDR1 is WSHSY and CDR2 is SAAADI in the germline V gene. CDR3 in DNA: TGCGCCAGCAGTGGGTCTCTAGCAGATACAGATACGCAGTATTTT. It specifies CASSGSLADTDTQYF.

This clonotype has a handful of counts. The chain uses TRBV5-1 and TRBJ2-7, with 13 bases lining up with TRBD2. V trimming: 4 bases; J trimming: 9 bases; junction bases outside the gene matches: 13. The CDR3 extends over 16 amino acids. The germline CDR1 and CDR2 sequences are SGHRS and YFSETQ. The DNA of the CDR3 is TGCGCCAGCAGCCCCTCCTGGACTAGCGGGGGTCACGGGCAGTACTTC. Translation: CASSPSWTSGGHGQYF.